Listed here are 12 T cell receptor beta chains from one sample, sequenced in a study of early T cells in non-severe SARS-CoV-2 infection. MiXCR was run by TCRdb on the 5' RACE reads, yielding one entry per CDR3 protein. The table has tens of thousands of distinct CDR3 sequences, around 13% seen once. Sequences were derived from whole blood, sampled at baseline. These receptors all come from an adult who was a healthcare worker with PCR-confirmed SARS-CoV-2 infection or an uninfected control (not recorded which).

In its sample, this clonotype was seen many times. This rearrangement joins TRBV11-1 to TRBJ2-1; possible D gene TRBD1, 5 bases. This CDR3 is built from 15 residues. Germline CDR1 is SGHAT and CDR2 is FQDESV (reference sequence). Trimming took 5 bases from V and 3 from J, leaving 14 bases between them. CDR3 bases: TGTGCCAGCAGCACGACAGAGCTACTCTACAATGAGCAGTTCTTC. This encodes CASSTTELLYNEQFF.

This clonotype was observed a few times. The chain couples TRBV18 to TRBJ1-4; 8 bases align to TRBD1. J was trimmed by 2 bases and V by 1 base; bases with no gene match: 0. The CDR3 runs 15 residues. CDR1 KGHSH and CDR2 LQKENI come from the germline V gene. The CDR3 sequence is CASSPRTGTNEKLFF. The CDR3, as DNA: TGTGCCAGCTCACCACGGACAGGGACTAATGAAAAACTGTTTTTT.

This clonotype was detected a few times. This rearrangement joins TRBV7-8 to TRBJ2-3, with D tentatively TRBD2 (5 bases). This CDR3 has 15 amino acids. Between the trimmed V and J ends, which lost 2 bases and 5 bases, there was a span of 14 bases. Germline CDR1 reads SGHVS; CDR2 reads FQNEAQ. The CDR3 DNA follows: TGTGCCAGCAGCTTATCGACTATCCCGGGAGATACGCAGTATTTT. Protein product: CASSLSTIPGDTQYF.

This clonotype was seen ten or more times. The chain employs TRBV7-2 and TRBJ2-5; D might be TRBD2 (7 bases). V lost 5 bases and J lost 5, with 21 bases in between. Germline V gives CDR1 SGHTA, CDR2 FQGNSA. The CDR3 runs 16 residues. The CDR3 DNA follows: TGTGCCAGCAGCCAGACCCTGGGGGGGCTCGTGGAGACCCAGTACTTC. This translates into CASSQTLGGLVETQYF.

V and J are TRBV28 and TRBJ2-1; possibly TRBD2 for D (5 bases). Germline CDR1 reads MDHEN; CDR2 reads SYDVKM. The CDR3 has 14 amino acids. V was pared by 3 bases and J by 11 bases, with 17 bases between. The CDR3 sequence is CASSLDLFRDQQFF. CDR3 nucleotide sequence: TGTGCCAGCAGTTTGGACCTCTTCCGGGATCAGCAGTTCTTC.

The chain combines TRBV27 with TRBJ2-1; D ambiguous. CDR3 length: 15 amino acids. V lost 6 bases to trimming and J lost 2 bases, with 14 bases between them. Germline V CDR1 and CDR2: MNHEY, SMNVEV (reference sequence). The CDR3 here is CASRSLIEPYNEQFF. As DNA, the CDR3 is TGTGCCAGCAGAAGTCTTATAGAACCCTACAATGAGCAGTTCTTC.

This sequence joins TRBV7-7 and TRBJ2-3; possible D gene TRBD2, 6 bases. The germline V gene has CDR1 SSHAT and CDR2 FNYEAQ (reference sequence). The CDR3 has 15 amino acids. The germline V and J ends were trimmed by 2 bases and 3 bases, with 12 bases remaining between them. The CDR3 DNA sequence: TGTGCCAGCAGCTTACAGGGAGGCCCAACAGATACGCAGTATTTT. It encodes CASSLQGGPTDTQYF.

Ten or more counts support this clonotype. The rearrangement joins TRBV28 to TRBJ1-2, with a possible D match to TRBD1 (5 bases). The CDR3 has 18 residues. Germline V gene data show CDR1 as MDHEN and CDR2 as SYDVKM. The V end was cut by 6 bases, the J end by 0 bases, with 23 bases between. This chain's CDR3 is CASSPASFREPTNYGYTF. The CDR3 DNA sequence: TGTGCCAGCAGCCCCGCTTCGTTCAGGGAACCTACTAACTATGGCTACACCTTC.

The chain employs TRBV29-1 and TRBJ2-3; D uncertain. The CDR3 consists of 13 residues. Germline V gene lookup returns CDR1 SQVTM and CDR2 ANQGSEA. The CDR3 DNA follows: TGCAGTGCGATGGAAAGAAGCACAGATACGCAGTATTTT. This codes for CSAMERSTDTQYF.

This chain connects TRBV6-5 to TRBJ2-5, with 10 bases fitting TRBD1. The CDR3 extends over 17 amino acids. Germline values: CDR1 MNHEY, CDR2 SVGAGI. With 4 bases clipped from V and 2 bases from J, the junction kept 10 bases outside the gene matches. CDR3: CASSFGQGGALQETQYF. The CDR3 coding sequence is TGTGCCAGCAGTTTTGGACAGGGGGGAGCTTTACAAGAGACCCAGTACTTC.

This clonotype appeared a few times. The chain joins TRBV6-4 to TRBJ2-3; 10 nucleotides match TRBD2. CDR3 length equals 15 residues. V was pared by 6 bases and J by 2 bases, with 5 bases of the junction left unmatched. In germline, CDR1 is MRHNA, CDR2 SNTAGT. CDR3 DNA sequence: TGTGCCAGCAGGGAGGGGACTAGCGACACAGATACGCAGTATTTT. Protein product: CASREGTSDTDTQYF.

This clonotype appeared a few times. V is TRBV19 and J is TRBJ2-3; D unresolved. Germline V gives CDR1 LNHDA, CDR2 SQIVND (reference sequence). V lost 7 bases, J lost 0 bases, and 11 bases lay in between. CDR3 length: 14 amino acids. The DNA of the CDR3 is TGTGCCAGTAAGGCCTTCACTAGCACAGATACGCAGTATTTT. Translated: CASKAFTSTDTQYF.